This TCR beta chain was captured in a study of T-cell memory formation after mild COVID-19. The CDR3 totals 14 residues. CDR1 and CDR2 from the germline V gene are SGHRS and YFSETQ. The V end lost 0 bases, the J end lost 10 bases, and 11 bases lay between the germline ends. A 5'RACE reaction primed in the constant segment made cDNA libraries of TCR alpha and TCR beta, and these carried sample barcodes and UMIs. TCRdb itself ran the 5' RACE reads through MiXCR, one entry per CDR3 protein. The table includes 380,000 or so distinct CDR3 sequences, 12% to 15% detected once. This clonotype turned up a few times. Its antigen remains unidentified. Study findings and constraints: Contracting CD4+ clones were located mainly in CM and EM, and CD8+ clones in EMRA. Whereas later expanders leaned CD4+, clones contracting day 15 to 85 showed a balanced CD4/CD8 makeup.

This sequence originates from a man between 18 and 29 years old who had mild COVID-19 (a few samples of this study predate the infection). Cell type and time point are not known. The genes are TRBV5-1 and TRBJ1-6; maybe TRBD1 (6 bases). Source material: PBMCs or a T cell subset sorted from them (not recorded which). The CDR3 DNA follows: TGCGCCAGCAGCTTGGAACAGGGTTTCTCACCCCTCCACTTT. Translated: CASSLEQGFSPLHF.